A selection of T cell receptor beta chains follows, all from one sample in a study of blood T cell repertoires in COVID-19. The data were produced by immunoSEQ multiplex PCR, yet TCRdb's version contains in-frame clones alone and is incomplete. This table holds roughly 250,000 clones, about 91% found once. Sequenced material: PBMCs or T cells enriched from blood (not recorded which). Every receptor here comes from a human donor in a cohort exposed to, infected with or recovered from COVID-19 (not recorded which). The donor label of this sample is uncertain. Each CDR3 is given with its conserved first and last residue. Each record gives: V gene, J gene, CDR3 length, clone size, D gene, CDR3 protein, CDR3 DNA. A D gene is named only where the DNA matches it firmly. Not all rows give a size; the values are once, few, many and, for expanded clones, a class.

v_call: TRBV5-1; j_call: TRBJ2-3; cdr3_length: 15; clone_size: NA; d_call: TRBD2; cdr3_aa: CASSLEGSGADTQYF; cdr3_nt: TGCGCCAGCAGCTTGGAAGGTAGCGGGGCAGATACGCAGTATTTT
v_call: TRBV10-3; j_call: TRBJ1-3; cdr3_length: 15; clone_size: NA; d_call: TRBD1; cdr3_aa: CAGGTGSTFGNTIYF; cdr3_nt: TGTGCCGGAGGGACAGGATCCACTTTTGGAAACACCATATATTTT
v_call: TRBV9; j_call: TRBJ1-2; cdr3_length: 16; clone_size: NA; d_call: TRBD1; cdr3_aa: CASSVGPGTAQYGYTF; cdr3_nt: TGTGCCAGCAGCGTAGGTCCAGGGACAGCCCAATATGGCTACACCTTC
v_call: TRBV10-3; j_call: TRBJ1-3; cdr3_length: 12; clone_size: NA; d_call: NA; cdr3_aa: CASRGGGNTIYF; cdr3_nt: TGTGCCTCTAGGGGAGGGGGAAACACCATATATTTT
v_call: TRBV5-1; j_call: TRBJ1-1; cdr3_length: 15; clone_size: NA; d_call: NA; cdr3_aa: CASSSTIPRNTEAFF; cdr3_nt: TGCGCCAGCAGCTCGACGATACCTAGAAACACTGAAGCTTTCTTT
v_call: TRBV4-2; j_call: TRBJ2-7; cdr3_length: 17; clone_size: NA; d_call: TRBD1; cdr3_aa: CASSQDFLGQGPYEQYF; cdr3_nt: TGTGCCAGCAGCCAAGATTTTCTGGGACAGGGCCCCTACGAGCAGTACTTC
v_call: TRBV5-5; j_call: TRBJ2-3; cdr3_length: 14; clone_size: once; d_call: NA; cdr3_aa: CASSQTSGADTQYF; cdr3_nt: TGTGCCAGCAGCCAAACGTCCGGGGCAGATACGCAGTATTTT
v_call: TRBV13; j_call: TRBJ2-5; cdr3_length: 16; clone_size: NA; d_call: TRBD1; cdr3_aa: CASSFLGQGEQETQYF; cdr3_nt: TGTGCCAGCAGCTTCCTGGGACAGGGGGAGCAAGAGACCCAGTACTTC
v_call: TRBV9; j_call: TRBJ2-7; cdr3_length: 14; clone_size: few; d_call: NA; cdr3_aa: CASSVASVSYEQYF; cdr3_nt: TGTGCCAGCAGCGTAGCTTCGGTCTCCTACGAGCAGTACTTC
v_call: TRBV24-1; j_call: TRBJ1-1; cdr3_length: 16; clone_size: NA; d_call: NA; cdr3_aa: CATSAHGGGERTEAFF; cdr3_nt: TGTGCCACCAGTGCCCACGGGGGTGGGGAGCGCACTGAAGCTTTCTTT
v_call: TRBV21-1; j_call: TRBJ2-7; cdr3_length: 14; clone_size: NA; d_call: NA; cdr3_aa: CASSKVGGLYEQYF; cdr3_nt: TGTGCCAGCAGCAAAGTTGGCGGATTATACGAGCAGTACTTC
v_call: TRBV3-1/TRBV3-2; j_call: TRBJ1-3; cdr3_length: 14; clone_size: NA; d_call: TRBD1; cdr3_aa: CASSVDRGSNTIYF; cdr3_nt: TGTGCCAGCAGTGTGGACAGGGGGTCAAACACCATATATTTT
v_call: TRBV12-3/TRBV12-4; j_call: TRBJ1-1; cdr3_length: 13; clone_size: NA; d_call: NA; cdr3_aa: CASSFSSATEAFF; cdr3_nt: TGTGCCAGCAGTTTCTCCTCCGCGACTGAAGCTTTCTTT
v_call: TRBV5-6; j_call: TRBJ2-2; cdr3_length: 16; clone_size: NA; d_call: NA; cdr3_aa: CASSLFGGAGSGELFF; cdr3_nt: TGTGCCAGCAGCTTGTTTGGGGGCGCCGGATCCGGGGAGCTGTTTTTT
v_call: TRBV6-5; j_call: TRBJ1-1; cdr3_length: 13; clone_size: NA; d_call: TRBD1; cdr3_aa: CASAQGARTEAFF; cdr3_nt: TGTGCCAGCGCACAGGGGGCGCGCACTGAAGCTTTCTTT
v_call: TRBV7-2; j_call: TRBJ2-7; cdr3_length: 14; clone_size: NA; d_call: NA; cdr3_aa: CASSLSPAAYEQYF; cdr3_nt: TGTGCCAGCAGTCTCTCACCAGCGGCCTACGAGCAGTACTTC
v_call: TRBV6-5; j_call: TRBJ2-5; cdr3_length: 15; clone_size: NA; d_call: TRBD2; cdr3_aa: CASTPLGGGEETQYF; cdr3_nt: TGTGCCAGCACCCCTCTCGGGGGGGGCGAAGAGACCCAGTACTTC
v_call: TRBV7-8; j_call: TRBJ2-7; cdr3_length: 13; clone_size: NA; d_call: NA; cdr3_aa: CASSSSGPYEQYF; cdr3_nt: TGTGCCAGCAGCTCTTCAGGGCCCTACGAGCAGTACTTC
v_call: TRBV19; j_call: TRBJ2-2; cdr3_length: 17; clone_size: once; d_call: TRBD1; cdr3_aa: CASSYTGTGADTGELFF; cdr3_nt: TGTGCCAGTAGTTACACCGGGACAGGGGCGGACACCGGGGAGCTGTTTTTT
v_call: TRBV19; j_call: TRBJ1-6; cdr3_length: 13; clone_size: NA; d_call: NA; cdr3_aa: CARHERVDSPLHF; cdr3_nt: TGTGCCAGGCACGAAAGAGTCGATTCACCCCTCCACTTT
v_call: TRBV30; j_call: TRBJ2-4; cdr3_length: 14; clone_size: NA; d_call: TRBD1; cdr3_aa: CAWGGTGVGNIQYF; cdr3_nt: TGTGCCTGGGGGGGGACAGGGGTTGGGAACATTCAGTACTTC
v_call: TRBV7-9; j_call: TRBJ2-1; cdr3_length: 15; clone_size: NA; d_call: TRBD1; cdr3_aa: CASSPEGQGFGEQFF; cdr3_nt: TGTGCCAGCAGCCCAGAAGGACAGGGTTTTGGTGAGCAGTTCTTC
v_call: TRBV5-4; j_call: TRBJ2-2; cdr3_length: 16; clone_size: NA; d_call: TRBD1; cdr3_aa: CASSAGDRANTGELFF; cdr3_nt: TGTGCCAGCAGCGCAGGGGACAGGGCGAACACCGGGGAGCTGTTTTTT
v_call: TRBV6-5; j_call: TRBJ2-3; cdr3_length: 14; clone_size: NA; d_call: NA; cdr3_aa: CASSKNTRGGTQYF; cdr3_nt: TGTGCCAGCAGCAAAAATACTAGGGGGGGCACGCAGTATTTT
v_call: TRBV4-1; j_call: TRBJ1-2; cdr3_length: 14; clone_size: NA; d_call: NA; cdr3_aa: CASSQVRAGRGYTF; cdr3_nt: TGCGCCAGCAGCCAAGTGAGGGCAGGTCGGGGCTACACCTTC
v_call: TRBV19; j_call: TRBJ1-5; cdr3_length: 15; clone_size: NA; d_call: NA; cdr3_aa: CASSIRESNYQPQHF; cdr3_nt: TGTGCCAGTAGTATTAGGGAGAGCAATTATCAGCCCCAGCATTTT
v_call: TRBV30; j_call: TRBJ1-6; cdr3_length: 12; clone_size: NA; d_call: NA; cdr3_aa: CAWSVLGAPERF; cdr3_nt: TGTGCCTGGAGTGTACTTGGGGCGCCAGAACGGTTT
v_call: TRBV19; j_call: TRBJ1-5; cdr3_length: 14; clone_size: NA; d_call: TRBD1; cdr3_aa: CASVNSQGDQPQHF; cdr3_nt: TGTGCCAGTGTCAACTCACAGGGGGATCAGCCCCAGCATTTT
v_call: TRBV5-1; j_call: TRBJ1-2; cdr3_length: 12; clone_size: NA; d_call: TRBD1; cdr3_aa: CASSRTGYGYTF; cdr3_nt: TGCGCCAGCAGCCGGACAGGCTATGGCTACACCTTC
v_call: TRBV28; j_call: TRBJ2-2; cdr3_length: 17; clone_size: NA; d_call: TRBD1; cdr3_aa: CASSPARGQPKAGELFF; cdr3_nt: TGTGCCAGCAGCCCTGCCCGGGGACAGCCCAAAGCCGGGGAGCTGTTTTTT
v_call: TRBV5-1; j_call: TRBJ1-6; cdr3_length: 15; clone_size: once; d_call: NA; cdr3_aa: CASSLAGGGGSPLHF; cdr3_nt: TGCGCCAGCAGCTTGGCCGGGGGAGGAGGTTCACCCCTCCACTTT
v_call: TRBV24-1; j_call: TRBJ1-2; cdr3_length: 13; clone_size: NA; d_call: NA; cdr3_aa: CATSQNTGYGYTF; cdr3_nt: TGTGCCACCAGCCAGAATACAGGGTATGGCTACACCTTC
v_call: TRBV6-5; j_call: TRBJ2-7; cdr3_length: 15; clone_size: NA; d_call: TRBD1; cdr3_aa: CASSSPRQGVYEQYF; cdr3_nt: TGTGCCAGCAGTTCACCGCGACAGGGGGTATACGAGCAGTACTTC
v_call: TRBV7-2; j_call: TRBJ1-2; cdr3_length: 13; clone_size: NA; d_call: NA; cdr3_aa: CASSSLEYYGYTF; cdr3_nt: TGTGCCAGCAGCTCCCTGGAGTATTATGGCTACACCTTC
v_call: TRBV24-1; j_call: TRBJ1-2; cdr3_length: 16; clone_size: NA; d_call: TRBD1; cdr3_aa: CATSDGDREGNYGYTF; cdr3_nt: TGTGCCACCAGTGATGGGGACAGGGAAGGGAACTATGGCTACACCTTC
v_call: TRBV24-1; j_call: TRBJ2-5; cdr3_length: 13; clone_size: NA; d_call: NA; cdr3_aa: CATSDQGRETQYF; cdr3_nt: TGTGCCACCAGCGATCAGGGAAGAGAGACCCAGTACTTC
v_call: TRBV5-1; j_call: TRBJ1-4; cdr3_length: 15; clone_size: NA; d_call: NA; cdr3_aa: CASSLVQGSNEKLFF; cdr3_nt: TGCGCCAGCAGCTTGGTTCAGGGTTCTAATGAAAAACTGTTTTTT
v_call: TRBV5-4; j_call: TRBJ2-5; cdr3_length: 13; clone_size: NA; d_call: NA; cdr3_aa: CASNADLEETQYF; cdr3_nt: TGTGCCAGCAACGCAGACTTGGAAGAGACCCAGTACTTC
v_call: TRBV24-1; j_call: TRBJ1-1; cdr3_length: 14; clone_size: NA; d_call: TRBD1; cdr3_aa: CATRAGTGRAEAFF; cdr3_nt: TGTGCCACCAGGGCGGGGACAGGGAGGGCTGAAGCTTTCTTT
v_call: TRBV19; j_call: TRBJ1-5; cdr3_length: 13; clone_size: NA; d_call: TRBD1; cdr3_aa: CASTTQGDQPQHF; cdr3_nt: TGTGCCAGTACCACACAGGGGGATCAGCCCCAGCATTTT
v_call: TRBV11-2; j_call: TRBJ1-3; cdr3_length: 15; clone_size: NA; d_call: TRBD1; cdr3_aa: CASSSQGAGGNTIYF; cdr3_nt: TGTGCCAGCAGCTCCCAGGGGGCTGGTGGAAACACCATATATTTT
v_call: TRBV24-1; j_call: TRBJ2-1; cdr3_length: 15; clone_size: NA; d_call: NA; cdr3_aa: CATSEGVRRDNEQFF; cdr3_nt: TGTGCCACCAGTGAGGGCGTTCGGCGGGACAATGAGCAGTTCTTC
v_call: TRBV3-1/TRBV3-2; j_call: TRBJ2-3; cdr3_length: 17; clone_size: NA; d_call: TRBD2; cdr3_aa: CASSQERGAMGADTQYF; cdr3_nt: TGTGCCAGCAGCCAAGAGCGGGGGGCTATGGGCGCAGATACGCAGTATTTT
v_call: TRBV6-4; j_call: TRBJ1-1; cdr3_length: 14; clone_size: NA; d_call: TRBD1; cdr3_aa: CASSETGMNTEAFF; cdr3_nt: TGTGCCAGCAGTGAGACAGGGATGAACACTGAAGCTTTCTTT
v_call: TRBV10-3; j_call: TRBJ1-1; cdr3_length: 14; clone_size: NA; d_call: NA; cdr3_aa: CAISDRRMNTEAFF; cdr3_nt: TGTGCCATCAGTGATAGGCGGATGAACACTGAAGCTTTCTTT
v_call: TRBV19; j_call: TRBJ1-6; cdr3_length: 16; clone_size: NA; d_call: TRBD1; cdr3_aa: CASSTLGQGMDSPLHF; cdr3_nt: TGTGCCAGTAGTACCCTAGGACAGGGGATGGATTCACCCCTCCACTTT
v_call: TRBV7-8; j_call: TRBJ1-1; cdr3_length: 15; clone_size: once; d_call: TRBD1; cdr3_aa: CASSGQGRFRTEAFF; cdr3_nt: TGTGCCAGCAGCGGACAGGGACGGTTCAGGACTGAAGCTTTCTTT
v_call: TRBV7-9; j_call: TRBJ1-1; cdr3_length: 12; clone_size: NA; d_call: NA; cdr3_aa: CASSPSNTEAFF; cdr3_nt: TGTGCCAGCAGCCCCTCGAACACTGAAGCTTTCTTT
v_call: TRBV4-1; j_call: TRBJ2-7; cdr3_length: 16; clone_size: NA; d_call: NA; cdr3_aa: CASSQDPRGSAYEQYF; cdr3_nt: TGCGCCAGCAGCCAAGATCCAAGGGGCAGTGCCTACGAGCAGTACTTC
v_call: TRBV19; j_call: TRBJ2-7; cdr3_length: 14; clone_size: NA; d_call: NA; cdr3_aa: CASSIAGQIYEQYF; cdr3_nt: TGTGCCAGTAGTATAGCAGGACAGATATACGAGCAGTACTTC
v_call: TRBV19; j_call: TRBJ1-1; cdr3_length: 14; clone_size: NA; d_call: NA; cdr3_aa: CASSIRHPNTEAFF; cdr3_nt: TGTGCCAGTAGTATTCGACACCCGAACACTGAAGCTTTCTTT
v_call: TRBV5-1; j_call: TRBJ2-1; cdr3_length: 16; clone_size: NA; d_call: TRBD2; cdr3_aa: CASSKPSGGPQSEQFF; cdr3_nt: TGCGCCAGCAGTAAGCCTAGCGGGGGGCCGCAGAGTGAGCAGTTCTTC
v_call: TRBV3-1/TRBV3-2; j_call: TRBJ2-3; cdr3_length: 15; clone_size: once; d_call: NA; cdr3_aa: CASSQGTDSTDTQYF; cdr3_nt: TGTGCCAGCAGCCAAGGGACAGATAGCACAGATACGCAGTATTTT